The T cell receptor (beta chain) under discussion was sequenced for a study of T-cell reconstitution after alpha-beta-depleted transplantation in children. Unique molecular identifiers were built into the TCRbeta library. TCRdb used MiXCR to reprocess the PCR reads, holding one entry per CDR3 protein. The data show some 300,000 distinct CDR3 sequences, about 9.5% seen once. This clonotype was seen many times. Its specificity is not known. Study-level findings and limits: Newly produced T cells mostly provided counts and TCRbeta diversity after one year, as hyperexpanded clones declined.

V was pared by 3 bases and J by 6 bases, with 6 bases between. Germline CDR1 KGHDR, CDR2 SFDVKD. The CDR3 runs 12 residues. Sequences were derived from PBMCs, sampled before TCRalphabeta/CD19-depleted stem cell transplant. The chain joins TRBV24-1 to TRBJ2-3; D gene unclear. The sequence derives from a boy under two years old with acute myeloid leukemia, due to receive a stem cell transplant. CDR3 protein: CATSDGSDTQYF. The CDR3, as DNA: TGTGCCACCAGTGATGGAAGTGATACGCAGTATTTT.